The 10 T cell receptor beta chains reported below all come from one sample, sequenced in a study of blood T cell repertoires in COVID-19 (dated by TCRdb to about 2020). Library creation used the immunoSEQ multiplex PCR assay. TCRdb obtained this table from immuneACCESS and retained in-frame rearrangements with V and J assigned. These tables miss some clones; where compared with another copy, unresolved V genes account for less than half of the shortfall, and the remainder is unexplained. The sample data list under 250,000 clones, and 80% to 85% of these were observed just once. The ten top clones hold 3% to 3.5% of the sample. Sequencing used peripheral blood. These TCRs come from a woman aged 25 to 39 who had recovered from COVID-19.

The chain links TRBV11-2 to TRBJ2-7; D possibly corresponds to TRBD1 (5 bases). The CDR3 totals 15 residues. The germline V gene has CDR1 SGHAT and CDR2 FQNNGV. Trimming stripped 1 base from V and 1 base from J, with 11 bases between. This CDR3 reads CASSLGVRASYEQYF. CDR3 nucleotide sequence: TGTGCCAGCAGCTTAGGAGTCAGGGCATCCTACGAGCAGTACTTC.

This clone was recorded a few times. The chain has TRBV3-1 (or the pseudogene TRBV3-2) and TRBJ1-2; perhaps TRBD1 as D (6 bases). V gave up 3 bases and J gave up 4 bases, with 15 bases separating them. This CDR3 region has 15 residues. Germline lookup yields CDR1 LGHDT and CDR2 YNNKEL (reference sequence). CDR3 region: CASSHRGTGGYGYTF. The CDR3 bases are TGTGCCAGCAGCCATAGGGGGACGGGAGGCTATGGCTACACCTTC.

The chain recombines TRBV28 with TRBJ1-6, with D uncertain. CDR3 length: 12 residues. V lost 5 bases and J 12 bases, leaving 11 bases between the germline ends. Germline CDR1 is MDHEN and CDR2 is SYDVKM. Written as DNA, the CDR3 is TGTGCCAGCAGTCCCCACCTCAGACCCCTCCACTTT. Translation: CASSPHLRPLHF.

The chain links TRBV6-5 to TRBJ2-1, with a weak D call TRBD2 (7 bases). Germline V gene data show CDR1 as MNHEY and CDR2 as SVGAGI. Trimming stripped 2 bases from V and 15 bases from J, with 14 bases between. The CDR3 is 12 amino acids. The CDR3 DNA sequence: TGTGCCAGCAGTTACGGGGGGGCGGAATGGTTCTTC. This sequence encodes CASSYGGAEWFF.

The chain has TRBV5-1 and TRBJ2-5, with 8 bases aligning to TRBD1. This CDR3 is built from 15 residues. The J segment lost 2 bases and the V segment lost 3 bases, leaving 6 bases of the junction unmatched. Germline V gene lookup returns CDR1 SGHRS and CDR2 YFSETQ. The CDR3, as DNA: TGCGCCAGCAGCTCGGACAGGGTAGGACAAGAGACCCAGTACTTC. It is translated as CASSSDRVGQETQYF.

The chain joins TRBV6-1 to TRBJ2-3, with 8 bases identical to TRBD2. Germline trimming cut 2 bases from V and 6 bases from J; bases unmatched to any gene: 13. The CDR3 covers 17 residues. The germline V gene encodes CDR1 MNHNS and CDR2 SASEGT. DNA of the CDR3: TGTGCCAGCAGTGAACGGGCTAGCGGGCTAAATGCGGATACGCAGTATTTT. It codes for CASSERASGLNADTQYF.

This chain uses TRBV9 with TRBJ2-2; TRBD1 agrees at 7 bases. The junction had 9 bases not matched to a gene; V was cut back by 4 bases and J by 6 bases. This CDR3 region has 15 residues. Per germline, CDR1 SGDLS and CDR2 YYNGEE. The DNA of the CDR3 is TGTGCCAGCAGCCTTTCGACAGGGTTTGCCGGGGAGCTGTTTTTT. As protein: CASSLSTGFAGELFF.

The chain uses TRBV30 and TRBJ2-7; 9 nucleotides match TRBD1. The CDR3 runs to 17 residues. With 5 bases clipped from V and 2 bases from J, the junction kept 16 bases outside the gene matches. CDR1 is GTSNPN, CDR2 SVGIG, per germline (reference sequence). The CDR3 region is CAWAGDREIGGTYEQYF. The DNA for the CDR3 is TGTGCCTGGGCTGGGGACAGGGAAATTGGGGGGACCTACGAGCAGTACTTC.

The chain couples TRBV4-1 to TRBJ1-2; 11 nucleotides line up with TRBD1. The germline CDR1 and CDR2 sequences are MGHRA and YSYEKL. The CDR3 is made up of 14 amino acids. The ends lost 5 bases at V and 7 bases at J; junction bases unmatched: 6. In DNA, the CDR3 is TGCGCCAGCAGCTTAGGACAGGGGGCGCCTGGCTACACCTTC. Its protein product is CASSLGQGAPGYTF.

The rearrangement joins TRBV3-1 (or the pseudogene TRBV3-2) to TRBJ2-5; the match to TRBD2 covers 7 bases. V was pared by 1 base and J by 3 bases, with 11 bases of the junction left unmatched. The CDR3 length is 17 residues. Germline V gene data show CDR1 as LGHDT and CDR2 as YNNKEL (reference sequence). CDR3 sequence (DNA): TGTGCCAGCAGCCAAGTTTGGAAGGCTAGCGGCAAAGAGACCCAGTACTTC. Amino acid sequence: CASSQVWKASGKETQYF.